Listed here is a single TCR beta chain. What it binds is unknown. The study sampled blood at baseline, cycle 4 day 1, and cycle 7 day 1. The data derive from a study of OX40 agonist ivuxolimab in advanced cancers. The overall study: The study enrolled dose-escalation patients with hepatocellular carcinoma, melanoma, renal cell or head and neck cancer. Study-wide findings and caveats: Low normalized clonal expansion also occurred in some nonresponding patients. At doses 0.1 to 3.0 mg/kg, CD4+ and CD8+ clones expanded.

Germline V gene lookup returns CDR1 SGHNT and CDR2 YYREEE (reference sequence). The V and J ends lost 2 bases and 4 bases respectively, with 7 bases between them. This CDR3 is 13 amino acids long. The repertoire was sequenced with immunoSEQ multiplex PCR; TCRdb's copy has only in-frame clones and lacks some. The sample has 12,000 or so clones, 80% to 90% seen once. The material sequenced was CD4+ or CD8+ T cells sorted from blood, taken in a trial of the OX40 agonist ivuxolimab. The sequence was obtained from an adult with an advanced solid tumor such as melanoma, head and neck, liver or kidney cancer. The V and J genes are TRBV5-4 and TRBJ2-1; no reliable D call. CDR3 in amino acids: CASSFGSYNEQFF. In nucleotides, the CDR3 is TGTGCCAGCAGCTTTGGTAGTTACAATGAGCAGTTCTTC.